The 14 T cell receptor beta chains below come from one sample, sequenced in a study of T cells in Graves' hyperthyroidism and ophthalmopathy (dated by TCRdb to between 2018 and 2020). The library came from multiplex PCR. The instrument was an Illumina HiSeq 2000. Amplification of TCR beta CDR3 regions was carried out from RNA transcripts. The TCR CDR3 was subjected to a first round of RT-PCR using the HTBI primer set and the Qiagen OneStep RT-PCR kit. The public reads were quality trimmed at Q25 with fastp and then assembled into clones with MiXCR by TCRdb, keeping productive beta chains. Each CDR3 protein gets just one entry, which takes the most common genes and DNA from the rows behind it. The sample table contains 350,000 to 400,000 distinct CDR3 sequences; only one count was recorded for 19% of them. 3.5% to 4% of the sample is in the top ten clones. Material for sequencing was blood. All receptors come from a woman between 18 and 30 years old with Graves' hyperthyroidism.

This clonotype was picked up many times. J is TRBJ2-5 and V is TRBV20-1; TRBD2 agrees at 15 bases. Losses at the gene ends were 6 bases for V and 5 bases for J; bases not matched to a gene: 4. The CDR3 has 14 amino acids. CDR1 and CDR2 (germline): DFQATT, SNEGSKA (reference sequence). The CDR3 nucleotides are TGCAGTGCGCCCGGGACTAGCGGGGGGGAGACCCAGTACTTC. It codes for CSAPGTSGGETQYF.

This chain uses TRBV4-1 with TRBJ1-1; D gene ambiguous. This CDR3 spans 17 amino acids. Trimming cost V 0 bases and J 0 bases, with 14 bases left between them. Germline assignment: CDR1 MGHRA and CDR2 YSYEKL. In nucleotides, the CDR3 is TGCGCCAGCAGCCAAGAGCGGCCGGTTAAGATGAACACTGAAGCTTTCTTT. As protein: CASSQERPVKMNTEAFF.

In its sample, this clonotype was seen a few times. The chain couples TRBV28 to TRBJ2-7; TRBD1 matches 7 bases. V lost 6 bases to trimming and J lost 1 base; unmatched junction nucleotides: 15. The CDR3 is 17 residues long. The germline gives CDR1 MDHEN, CDR2 SYDVKM. CDR3 sequence reads: CASRRNNFRDRSYEQYF. The DNA of the CDR3 is TGTGCCAGCAGAAGAAACAATTTCCGGGACAGATCCTACGAGCAGTACTTC.

This clonotype showed up many times. V usage is TRBV10-2 and J usage is TRBJ1-1, with D maybe TRBD1 (6 bases). The V gene lost 6 bases and the J gene lost 4 bases, with 27 bases spanning the gap. This CDR3 is 18 amino acids long. Germline loops: CDR1 WSHSY, CDR2 SAAADI. DNA of the CDR3: TGCGCCAGCAGCGAGGGGGGGATACATCAAGGGCGGGGCACTGAAGCTTTCTTT. It codes for CASSEGGIHQGRGTEAFF.

The V gene is TRBV7-8, the J gene TRBJ2-7; D possibly matches TRBD1 or TRBD2 (5 bases each). CDR3 length equals 16 residues. V was trimmed by 5 bases and J by 1 base, leaving 18 bases between them. Germline V lookup: CDR1 SGHVS, CDR2 FQNEAQ. CDR3 in amino acids: CASSRQSGTNSYEQYF. The CDR3 DNA reads as TGTGCCAGCAGCCGTCAGTCGGGGACGAATTCCTACGAGCAGTACTTC.

The chain is built from TRBV20-1 and TRBJ2-5; TRBD2 agrees at 12 bases. This CDR3 is built from 15 residues. CDR1 is DFQATT, CDR2 SNEGSKA, per germline (reference sequence). Germline trimming cut 6 bases from V and 0 bases from J; bases unmatched to any gene: 5. DNA for the CDR3: TGCAGTGCAACCGGGACTAGCGGGTACCAAGAGACCCAGTACTTC. Translating gives CSATGTSGYQETQYF.

This clonotype showed up many times. The V gene is TRBV28, the J gene TRBJ1-2; maybe TRBD1 (5 bases). The CDR3 sequence is 14 residues long. Deletions cut 8 bases from V and 1 base from J, with 14 bases between. CDR1 MDHEN and CDR2 SYDVKM come from the germline V gene. CDR3 bases: TGTGCCAGCGGCAGGGCCGATCTTAACTATGGCTACACCTTC. It yields the protein CASGRADLNYGYTF.

This clonotype has ten or more counts. The rearrangement joins TRBV7-3 to TRBJ2-7; no clear D gene. CDR3 length: 14 residues. Germline V gene data show CDR1 as SGHTA and CDR2 as FQGTGA. The V end was cut by 5 bases, the J end by 3 bases, with 14 bases between. CDR3: CASSPRPNFYEQYF. The CDR3 DNA reads as TGTGCCAGCAGCCCCCGGCCGAACTTCTACGAGCAGTACTTC.

In this sample, this clonotype turned up many times. CDR3 in DNA: TGTGCCAGCACGGGACAGAAGATAGAGCCCCAGCATTTT. Amino acid sequence: CASTGQKIEPQHF. The chain links TRBV6-5 to TRBJ1-5, with 7 nucleotides matching TRBD1. V was pared by 7 bases and J by 8 bases, with 8 bases of the junction left unmatched. The CDR3 loop spans 13 amino acids. CDR1 is MNHEY, CDR2 SVGAGI, per germline.

This clonotype was counted many times. This chain joins TRBV3-1 and TRBJ2-5; possible D gene TRBD1, 6 bases. There are 16 residues in the CDR3. V was trimmed by 1 base and J by 1 base, leaving 13 bases between them. Germline lookup yields CDR1 LGHDT and CDR2 YNNKEL (reference sequence). In nucleotides, the CDR3 is TGTGCCAGCAGCCAAGGGCGGCGGACAGTCCAAGAGACCCAGTACTTC. Protein: CASSQGRRTVQETQYF.

This clonotype was seen at least ten times. This sequence joins TRBV5-1 and TRBJ2-7; D is uncertain. Trimming removed 5 bases at V and 5 bases at J, with 14 bases between. This CDR3 comprises 13 residues. CDR1 SGHRS and CDR2 YFSETQ come from the germline V gene. DNA of the CDR3: TGCGCCAGCAGGCCTACCAACAGAAACGAGCAGTACTTC. It is translated as CASRPTNRNEQYF.

This clonotype was seen repeatedly, ten times or more. This chain joins TRBV6-5 and TRBJ1-1, with TRBD1 as a possible D gene (6 bases). The V gene lost 5 bases and the J gene lost 0 bases, with 16 bases spanning the gap. Germline lookup yields CDR1 MNHEY and CDR2 SVGAGI. The CDR3 runs to 16 residues. Here the CDR3 reads CASSTTGLQVNTEAFF. The CDR3 DNA reads as TGTGCCAGCAGTACTACAGGGCTCCAGGTGAACACTGAAGCTTTCTTT.

In its sample, this clonotype was seen many times. The rearrangement links TRBV5-1 to TRBJ1-1, with no clear D. Germline-derived CDR1 and CDR2 are SGHRS and YFSETQ. Trimming removed 0 bases at V and 0 bases at J, with 6 bases between. This CDR3 has 14 amino acids. CDR3 DNA sequence: TGCGCCAGCAGCTTGGGGCCAGTGAACACTGAAGCTTTCTTT. Amino acids: CASSLGPVNTEAFF.

This clonotype was detected many times. The chain carries TRBV10-1 and TRBJ1-2, with a tentative D call TRBD1 (6 bases). The CDR3 sequence is 13 residues long. Germline V gives CDR1 WNHNN, CDR2 SYGVQD (reference sequence). Trimming removed 0 bases at V and 8 bases at J, with 10 bases between. For the CDR3, the DNA is TGCGCCAGCAGTGAGTCCCGGGGGCTCGGCTACACCTTC. This gives the protein CASSESRGLGYTF.